This T cell receptor beta chain was retrieved from a study of shared clonotypes between healthy human individuals. Notes on the study in general: Compared with clonotypes that all four donors shared, non-shared clonotypes had lower generation probabilities.

Trimming cost V 6 bases and J 2 bases; bases outside gene matches: 11. The CDR3 runs to 19 residues. The germline CDR1 and CDR2 sequences are ENHRY and SYGVKD. The method was immunoSEQ multiplex PCR; TCRdb's version includes in-frame clones alone and lacks a portion of them. The sample records roughly 2.5 million clones, 85% to 95% being singletons. In regard to this clone: Its specificity is unknown.

The material sequenced was naive CD4+ T cells sorted from blood. The subset is: CD45RA+ positively selected. This TCR was sampled from a man aged 18 to 29 in good health. The chain combines TRBV10-3 with TRBJ2-3, with 16 bases matching TRBD2. This CDR3 reads CAIRGTSGGAPSITDTQYF. CDR3 bases: TGTGCCATCAGGGGGACTAGCGGGGGGGCCCCGTCGATCACAGATACGCAGTATTTT.